This TCR beta chain was obtained from a study of blood T cell repertoires in COVID-19. Overall study: Material from acute and convalescent COVID-19 was sourced from the United States, Italy and Spain.

As handled by the study authors: Estimation of nucleated cell counts relied on the amplification of reference gene primers. TCRdb's table, derived via immunoSEQ multiplex PCR, lists solely in-frame clones and lacks some. From that table come the V and J calls and clone size; the DNA was used to work out D and trimming. Of around 230,000 clones in the sample, roughly 89% are singletons; the top ten hold over 3%. Those who participated ranged in age from about 18 to 89 years and resided in approximately 23 US areas. The receptor comes from a woman aged 40-49 years with acute COVID-19. Sequenced: PBMCs or T cells enriched from blood (not recorded which).

This chain's CDR3 is CAWGSGARETQYF. The CDR3 bases are TGTGCCTGGGGGTCTGGGGCCCGGGAGACCCAGTACTTC. The chain combines TRBV30 with TRBJ2-5; possible D gene TRBD1, 5 bases. CDR1 is GTSNPN, CDR2 SVGIG, per germline (reference sequence). The CDR3 has 13 amino acids. V lost 5 bases, J lost 5 bases, and 15 bases lay in between.